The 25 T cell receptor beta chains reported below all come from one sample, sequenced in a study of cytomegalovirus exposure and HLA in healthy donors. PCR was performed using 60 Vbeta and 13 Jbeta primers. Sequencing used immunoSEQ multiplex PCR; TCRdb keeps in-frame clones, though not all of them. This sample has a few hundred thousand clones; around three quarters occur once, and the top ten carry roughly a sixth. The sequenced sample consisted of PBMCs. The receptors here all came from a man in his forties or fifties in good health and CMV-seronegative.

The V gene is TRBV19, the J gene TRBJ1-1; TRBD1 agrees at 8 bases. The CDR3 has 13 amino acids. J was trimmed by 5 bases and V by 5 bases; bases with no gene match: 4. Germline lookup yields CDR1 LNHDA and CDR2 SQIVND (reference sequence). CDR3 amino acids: CASSEDRDTEAFF. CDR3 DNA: TGTGCCAGTAGTGAGGACAGGGATACTGAAGCTTTCTTT.

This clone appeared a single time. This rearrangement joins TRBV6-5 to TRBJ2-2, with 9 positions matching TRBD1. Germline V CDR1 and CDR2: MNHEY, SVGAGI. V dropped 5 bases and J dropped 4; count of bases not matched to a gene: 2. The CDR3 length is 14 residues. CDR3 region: CASSNRGPTGELFF. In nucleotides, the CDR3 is TGTGCCAGCAGTAACAGGGGGCCCACCGGGGAGCTGTTTTTT.

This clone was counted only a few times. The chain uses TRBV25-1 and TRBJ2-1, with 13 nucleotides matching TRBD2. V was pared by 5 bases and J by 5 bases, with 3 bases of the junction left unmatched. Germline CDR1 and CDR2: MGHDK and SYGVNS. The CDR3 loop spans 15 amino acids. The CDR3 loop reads CASSRTSGSNNEQFF. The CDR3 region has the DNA TGTGCCAGCAGTCGGACTAGCGGGAGCAACAATGAGCAGTTCTTC. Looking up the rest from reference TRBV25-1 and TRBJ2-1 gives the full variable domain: EADIYQTPRYLVIGTGKKITLECSQTMGHDKMYWYQQDPGMELHLIHYSYGVNSTEKGDLSSESTVSRIRTEHFPLTLESARPSHTSQYLCASSRTSGSNNEQFFGPGTRLTVL.

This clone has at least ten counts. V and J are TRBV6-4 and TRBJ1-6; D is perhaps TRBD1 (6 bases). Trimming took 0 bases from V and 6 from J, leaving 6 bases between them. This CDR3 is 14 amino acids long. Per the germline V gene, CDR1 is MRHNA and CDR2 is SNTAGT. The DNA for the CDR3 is TGTGCCAGCAGTGACTCACAGGGTAATTCACCCCTCCACTTT. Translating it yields CASSDSQGNSPLHF.

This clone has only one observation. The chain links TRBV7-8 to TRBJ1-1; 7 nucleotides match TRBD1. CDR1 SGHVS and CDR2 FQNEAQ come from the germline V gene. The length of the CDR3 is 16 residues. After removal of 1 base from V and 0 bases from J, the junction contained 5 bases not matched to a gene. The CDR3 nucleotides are TGTGCCAGCAGCTTAGTGGGCAGGGGGATGAACACTGAAGCTTTCTTT. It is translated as CASSLVGRGMNTEAFF.

For the CDR3, the DNA is TGCGCCAGCAGCCAAGCGGGTAGCGGGGGGCCCTACAATGAGCAGTTCTTC. Residues: CASSQAGSGGPYNEQFF. The J gene is TRBJ2-1, the V gene TRBV4-3; the match to TRBD2 covers 10 bases. Trimming at V came to 1 base and at J to 2 bases, leaving 5 bases not matched to a gene. Germline loops: CDR1 LGHNA, CDR2 YSLEER. The CDR3 is 17 residues long.

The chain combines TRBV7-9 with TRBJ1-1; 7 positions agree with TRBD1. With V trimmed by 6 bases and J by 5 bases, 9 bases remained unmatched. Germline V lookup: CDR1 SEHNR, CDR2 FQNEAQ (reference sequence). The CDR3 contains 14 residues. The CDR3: CASRRDRAGTEAFF. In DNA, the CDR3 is TGTGCCAGCAGGAGAGACAGGGCAGGAACTGAAGCTTTCTTT.

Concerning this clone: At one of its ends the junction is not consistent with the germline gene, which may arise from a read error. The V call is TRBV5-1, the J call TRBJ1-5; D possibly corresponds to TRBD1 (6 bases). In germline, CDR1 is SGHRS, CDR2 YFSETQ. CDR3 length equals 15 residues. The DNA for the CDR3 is TGCGCCAGCAGCTTGTCACCGACAGGTAATCGGCCCCAGCATTTT. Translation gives CASSLSPTGNRPQHF.

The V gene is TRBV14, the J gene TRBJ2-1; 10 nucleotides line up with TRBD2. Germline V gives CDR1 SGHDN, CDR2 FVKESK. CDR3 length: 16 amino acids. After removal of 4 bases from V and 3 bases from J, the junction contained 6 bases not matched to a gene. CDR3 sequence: CASSPFLAGVYNEQFF. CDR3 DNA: TGTGCCAGCAGCCCCTTTCTAGCGGGAGTCTACAATGAGCAGTTCTTC.

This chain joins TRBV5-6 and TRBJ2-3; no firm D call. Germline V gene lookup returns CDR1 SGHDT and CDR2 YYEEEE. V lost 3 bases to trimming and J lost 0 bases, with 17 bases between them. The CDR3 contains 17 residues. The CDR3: CASSSLDGSPSTDTQYF. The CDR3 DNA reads TGTGCCAGCAGCTCTCTTGACGGGTCCCCTAGCACAGATACGCAGTATTTT.

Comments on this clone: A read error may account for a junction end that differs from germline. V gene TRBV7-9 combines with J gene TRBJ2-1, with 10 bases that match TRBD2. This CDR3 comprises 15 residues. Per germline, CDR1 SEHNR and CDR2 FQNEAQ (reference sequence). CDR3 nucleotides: TGTTCCAGCAGCCCCGCGCTACTAGCGGGACGGGAGCAGTTCTTC. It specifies CSSSPALLAGREQFF.

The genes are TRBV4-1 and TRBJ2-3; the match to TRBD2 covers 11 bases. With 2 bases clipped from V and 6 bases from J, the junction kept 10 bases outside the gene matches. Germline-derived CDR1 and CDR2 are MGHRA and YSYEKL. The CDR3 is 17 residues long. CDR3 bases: TGCGCCAGCAGCCAATTCGGGCTAGCGGGAGGATTGGATACGCAGTATTTT. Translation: CASSQFGLAGGLDTQYF.

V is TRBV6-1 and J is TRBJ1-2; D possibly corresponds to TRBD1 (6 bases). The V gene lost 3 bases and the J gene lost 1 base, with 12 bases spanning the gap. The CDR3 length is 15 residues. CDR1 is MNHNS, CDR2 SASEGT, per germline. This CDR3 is CASSDAGGGNYGYTF. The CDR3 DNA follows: TGTGCCAGCAGTGATGCGGGGGGCGGTAACTATGGCTACACCTTC.

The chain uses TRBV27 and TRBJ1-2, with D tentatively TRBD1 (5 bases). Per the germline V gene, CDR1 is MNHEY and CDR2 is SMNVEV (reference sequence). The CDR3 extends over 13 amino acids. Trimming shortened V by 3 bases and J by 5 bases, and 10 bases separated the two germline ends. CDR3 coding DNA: TGTGCCAGCAGTTTGGATGGGGGGTATGGCTACACCTTC. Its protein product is CASSLDGGYGYTF.

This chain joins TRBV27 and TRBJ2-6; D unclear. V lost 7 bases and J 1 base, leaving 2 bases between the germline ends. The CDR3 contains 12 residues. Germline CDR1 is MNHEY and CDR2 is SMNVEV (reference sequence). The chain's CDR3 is CASTSGANVLTF. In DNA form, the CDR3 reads TGTGCCAGCACTTCTGGGGCCAACGTCCTGACTTTC.

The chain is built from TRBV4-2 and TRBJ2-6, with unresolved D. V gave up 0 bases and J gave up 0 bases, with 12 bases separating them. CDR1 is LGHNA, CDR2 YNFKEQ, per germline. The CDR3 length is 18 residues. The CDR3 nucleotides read TGTGCCAGCAGCCAAGATCCGGCAGGATTCTCTGGGGCCAACGTCCTGACTTTC. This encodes CASSQDPAGFSGANVLTF.

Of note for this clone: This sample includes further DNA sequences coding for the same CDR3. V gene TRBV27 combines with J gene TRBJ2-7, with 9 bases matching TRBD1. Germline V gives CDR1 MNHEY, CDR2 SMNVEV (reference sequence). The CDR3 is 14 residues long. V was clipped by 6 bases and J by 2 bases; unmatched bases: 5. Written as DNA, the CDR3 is TGTGCCAGCAGCCCGGGACAGGGACCCTACGAGCAGTACTTC. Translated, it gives CASSPGQGPYEQYF.

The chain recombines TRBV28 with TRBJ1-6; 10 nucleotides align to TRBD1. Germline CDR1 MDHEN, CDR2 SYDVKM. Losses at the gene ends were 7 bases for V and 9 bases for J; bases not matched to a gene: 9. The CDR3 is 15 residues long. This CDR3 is CASTSPDRGLSPLHF. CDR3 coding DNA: TGTGCCAGCACTTCCCCTGACAGGGGGCTTTCACCCCTCCACTTT.

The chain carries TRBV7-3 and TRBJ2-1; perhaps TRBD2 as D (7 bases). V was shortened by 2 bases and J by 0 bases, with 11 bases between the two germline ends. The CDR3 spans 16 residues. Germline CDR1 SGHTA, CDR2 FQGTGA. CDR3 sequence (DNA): TGTGCCAGCAGCTTAGGGGGGGCTAGCTCCTACAATGAGCAGTTCTTC. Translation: CASSLGGASSYNEQFF.

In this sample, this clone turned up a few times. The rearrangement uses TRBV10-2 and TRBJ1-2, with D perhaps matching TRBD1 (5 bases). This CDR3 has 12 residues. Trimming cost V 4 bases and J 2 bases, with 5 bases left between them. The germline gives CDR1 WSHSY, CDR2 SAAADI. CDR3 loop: CASSGQNYGYTF. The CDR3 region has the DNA TGCGCCAGCAGTGGACAGAACTATGGCTACACCTTC.

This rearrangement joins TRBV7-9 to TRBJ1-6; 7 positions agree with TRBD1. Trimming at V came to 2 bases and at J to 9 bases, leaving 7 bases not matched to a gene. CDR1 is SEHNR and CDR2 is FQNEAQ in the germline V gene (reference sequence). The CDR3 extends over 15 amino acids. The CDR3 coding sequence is TGTGCCAGCAGCTTACCAGGGACAGTTAGTTCACCCCTCCACTTT. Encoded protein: CASSLPGTVSSPLHF. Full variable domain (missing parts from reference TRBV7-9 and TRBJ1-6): DTGVSQNPRHKITKRGQNVTFRCDPISEHNRLYWYRQTLGQGPEFLTYFQNEAQLEKSRLLSDRFSAERPKGSFSTLEIQRTEQGDSAMYLCASSLPGTVSSPLHFGNGTRLTVT.

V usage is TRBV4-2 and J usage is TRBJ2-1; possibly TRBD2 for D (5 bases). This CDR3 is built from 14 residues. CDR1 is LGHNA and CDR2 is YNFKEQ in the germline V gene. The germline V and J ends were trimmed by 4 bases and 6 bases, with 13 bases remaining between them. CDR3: CASSPRDLINEQFF. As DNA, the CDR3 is TGTGCCAGCAGCCCCCGGGATCTCATCAATGAGCAGTTCTTC.

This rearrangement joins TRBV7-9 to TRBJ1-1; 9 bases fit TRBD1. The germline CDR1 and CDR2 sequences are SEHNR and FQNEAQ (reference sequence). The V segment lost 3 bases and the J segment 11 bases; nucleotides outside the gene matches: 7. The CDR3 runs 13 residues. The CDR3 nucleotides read TGTGCCAGCAGCTTGGGGGGACAGGGTGACGCTTTCTTT. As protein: CASSLGGQGDAFF.

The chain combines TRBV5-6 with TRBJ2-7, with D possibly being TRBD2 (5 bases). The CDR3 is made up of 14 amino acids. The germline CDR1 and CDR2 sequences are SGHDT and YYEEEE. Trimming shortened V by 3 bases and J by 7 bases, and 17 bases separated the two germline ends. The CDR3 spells CASSSGLYTWEQYF. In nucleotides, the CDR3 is TGTGCCAGCAGCTCCGGACTTTACACTTGGGAGCAGTACTTC.

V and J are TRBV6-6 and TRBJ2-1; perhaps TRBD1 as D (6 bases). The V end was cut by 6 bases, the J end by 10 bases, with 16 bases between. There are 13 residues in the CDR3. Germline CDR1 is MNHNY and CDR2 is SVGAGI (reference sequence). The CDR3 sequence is CASSYDLDREQFF. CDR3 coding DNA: TGTGCCAGCAGCTACGATTTAGACAGGGAGCAGTTCTTC.